This T cell receptor beta chain stems from a study of T cells in Graves' hyperthyroidism and ophthalmopathy. The sample, blood from the first hyperthyroidism diagnosis, precedes any ophthalmopathy symptoms. The source material, RNA transcripts, was used to amplify TCR beta CDR3 regions. HTBI primers were the set used in a first-round RT-PCR of the TCR CDR3. One entry per CDR3 protein, called by TCRdb with MiXCR from the multiplex PCR reads. The repertoire holds 600,000 to 850,000 distinct CDR3 sequences, with about 17% as singletons. General observations from the study: Most thyroid-expanded clonotypes above 0.001 were also found in blood. The model made its ophthalmopathy prediction, and onset followed a median approximately 6 months later.

To note about this clonotype: Its specificity is not known.

The V gene's germline CDR1 is WSHSY and CDR2 SAAADI. The V end lost 5 bases, the J end lost 0 bases, and 8 bases lay between the germline ends. CDR3 length: 13 residues. This receptor was obtained from a woman aged 50 to 60 with Graves' hyperthyroidism that later progressed to Graves' ophthalmopathy. The chain recombines TRBV10-2 with TRBJ2-7; no definite D call. The specimen was blood. The CDR3 nucleotides read TGCGCCAGCAGTAAACATAGCTCCTACGAGCAGTACTTC. It yields the protein CASSKHSSYEQYF.